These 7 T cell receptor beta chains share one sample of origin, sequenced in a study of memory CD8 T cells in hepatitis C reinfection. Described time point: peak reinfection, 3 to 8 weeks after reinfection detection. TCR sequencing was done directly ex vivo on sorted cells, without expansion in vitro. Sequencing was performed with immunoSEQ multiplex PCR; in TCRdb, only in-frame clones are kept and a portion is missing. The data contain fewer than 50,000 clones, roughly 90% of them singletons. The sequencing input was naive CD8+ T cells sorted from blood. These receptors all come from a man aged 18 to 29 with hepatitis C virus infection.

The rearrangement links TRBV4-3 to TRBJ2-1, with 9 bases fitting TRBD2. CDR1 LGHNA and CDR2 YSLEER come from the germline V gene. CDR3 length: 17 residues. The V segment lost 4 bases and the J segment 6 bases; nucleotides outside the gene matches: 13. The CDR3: CASSPLTRDSGGNEQFF. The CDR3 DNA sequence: TGCGCCAGCAGCCCCCTTACTAGAGATAGCGGGGGCAATGAGCAGTTCTTC.

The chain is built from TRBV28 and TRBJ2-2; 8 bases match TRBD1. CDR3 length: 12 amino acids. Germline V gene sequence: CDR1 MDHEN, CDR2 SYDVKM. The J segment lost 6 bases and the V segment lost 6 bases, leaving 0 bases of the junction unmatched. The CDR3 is CASRTGAGELFF. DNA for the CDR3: TGTGCCAGCAGGACAGGGGCCGGGGAGCTGTTTTTT.

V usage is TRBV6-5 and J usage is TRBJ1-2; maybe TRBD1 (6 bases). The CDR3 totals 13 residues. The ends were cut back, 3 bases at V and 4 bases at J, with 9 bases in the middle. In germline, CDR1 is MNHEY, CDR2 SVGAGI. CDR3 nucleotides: TGTGCCAGCAGTTATACAGGGACCTATGGCTACACCTTC. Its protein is CASSYTGTYGYTF.

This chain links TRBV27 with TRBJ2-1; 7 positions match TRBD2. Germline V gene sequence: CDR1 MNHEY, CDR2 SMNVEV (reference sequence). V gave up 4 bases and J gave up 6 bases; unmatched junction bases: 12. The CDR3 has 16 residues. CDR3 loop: CASSWYAGASINEQFF. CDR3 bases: TGTGCCAGCAGTTGGTACGCGGGAGCTTCGATCAATGAGCAGTTCTTC.

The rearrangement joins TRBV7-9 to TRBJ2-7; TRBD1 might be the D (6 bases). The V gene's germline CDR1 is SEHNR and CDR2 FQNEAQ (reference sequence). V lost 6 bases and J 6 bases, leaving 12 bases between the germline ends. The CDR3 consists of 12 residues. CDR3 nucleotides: TGTGCCAGCAGTTCTCAGGGGCGCGAGCAGTACTTC. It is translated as CASSSQGREQYF.

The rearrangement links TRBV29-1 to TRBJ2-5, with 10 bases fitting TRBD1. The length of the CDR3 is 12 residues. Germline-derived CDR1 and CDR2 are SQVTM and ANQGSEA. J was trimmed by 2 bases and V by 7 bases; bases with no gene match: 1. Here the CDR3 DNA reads TGCAGCGGACAGGGGGCTCAAGAGACCCAGTACTTC. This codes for CSGQGAQETQYF.

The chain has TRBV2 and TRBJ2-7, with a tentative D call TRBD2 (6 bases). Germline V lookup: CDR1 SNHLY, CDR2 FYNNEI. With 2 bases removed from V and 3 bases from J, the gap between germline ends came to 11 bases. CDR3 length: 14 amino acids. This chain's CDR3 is CASSETGLLYEQYF. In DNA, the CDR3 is TGTGCCAGCAGTGAAACGGGACTCCTCTACGAGCAGTACTTC.